This T cell receptor (beta chain) comes out of a study of CD8 T cells in ankylosing spondylitis (TCRdb year 2017). Context from the whole study: T cell receptor beta repertoires were profiled in healthy donors and ankylosing spondylitis patients so that disease-linked TCR variants could be found. The whole study cohort included 108 healthy donors and around 24 ankylosing spondylitis patients. Peripheral blood was sampled, and synovial fluid was also collected from ankylosing spondylitis patients.

Reading from cysteine to phenylalanine, the CDR3 counts 17 amino acids. Just CDR3 DNA is preserved here, 51 bases in frame from base 1. What the work shows at the level of the full study, not this receptor alone: Some of the motif variants had been reported before in the synovial fluid and blood of reactive arthritis patients, a finding that suggests common disease-initiation mechanisms. Blood from ankylosing spondylitis patients appeared to be characterized by a TCR beta motif made up of several highly homologous amino acid variants. The disease-linked clones showed a CD8+ phenotype and occurred at relatively low frequencies in peripheral blood. Significant enrichment of the disease-linked clones was reported in matched synovial fluid samples from ankylosing spondylitis patients.

Sequencing was performed on an Illumina HiSeq 2500. Quantitative 5'-RACE with molecular barcodes was the method used to prepare the TCR beta libraries. The source study handled its data this way. To identify disease-linked TCR variants, a new computational method was used, one built on a probabilistic model of VDJ rearrangement. In-frame beta chains were kept once TCRdb had trimmed the public reads at Q25 with fastp and called clones with MiXCR. For every CDR3 protein sequence, its rows merge into one entry that carries the most common genes and DNA. For this entry, the V and J calls and clone size follow TCRdb and not the study's own pipeline. This sample comprises 220,000 or so distinct CDR3 sequences, about a sixth of them detected only once. The top ten constitute under 55% of the sample. A remark on this clonotype: Its antigen is still unknown. No clone much larger than this one lies a single base away; base qualities are absent.

What was sequenced was blood, either unsorted or a sorted T cell fraction (not recorded which). The TCR comes from a male donor with ankylosing spondylitis. The rearranged chain carries TRBV21-1 and TRBJ1-1; TRBD1, the table's D call, lacks a check against the DNA. TRBV21-1 constitutes a pseudogene. CDR3 region: CASSNPWRGVEDTEAFF. The DNA is TGTGCCAGCAGCAACCCTTGGAGGGGGGTCGAGGACACTGAAGCTTTCTTT.